The clone carrying this T cell receptor beta chain occurred many times. The sample comes from a study of low-dose radiotherapy and immunotherapy resistance in tumors. Study overall: A total of 6.5 Gy was given to Cohort 1 as 0.5 Gy per fraction every 2 weeks.

TRAV and TRBV primers primed cDNA for both TCRalpha and TCRbeta. The PCR that amplified TCRs ran for approximately 18 cycles, relying on a constant-region primer and a V-primer adapter. Isolated mRNA underwent amplification by in vitro transcription. One entry per CDR3 protein results from TCRdb running MiXCR on the reads. The sample lists 75,000 to 95,000 distinct CDR3 sequences; around a fifth were seen once. Time point reported: after trial treatment. Stated treatment: LDRT plus nivolumab, ipilimumab, low-dose cyclophosphamide and aspirin (RACIN trial). Donors were treated with nivolumab, ipilimumab, aspirin, and low-dose cyclophosphamide and radiotherapy. Each patient who was eligible had an advanced solid tumor with no tumor-infiltrating lymphocytes. The origin of this receptor is a female donor with ovarian cancer. This material consisted of PBMCs, taken after low-dose radiotherapy plus immunotherapy.

The DNA of the CDR3 is TGTGCCAGCAGCTTAGATCGGGTCACCCGCGGAGAGACCCAGTACTTC. Translated: CASSLDRVTRGETQYF. The chain uses TRBV7-6 and TRBJ2-5, with no clear D. Between the trimmed V and J ends, which lost 1 base and 4 bases, there was a span of 16 bases. The CDR3 is made up of 16 amino acids. Per germline, CDR1 SGHVS and CDR2 FNYEAQ.